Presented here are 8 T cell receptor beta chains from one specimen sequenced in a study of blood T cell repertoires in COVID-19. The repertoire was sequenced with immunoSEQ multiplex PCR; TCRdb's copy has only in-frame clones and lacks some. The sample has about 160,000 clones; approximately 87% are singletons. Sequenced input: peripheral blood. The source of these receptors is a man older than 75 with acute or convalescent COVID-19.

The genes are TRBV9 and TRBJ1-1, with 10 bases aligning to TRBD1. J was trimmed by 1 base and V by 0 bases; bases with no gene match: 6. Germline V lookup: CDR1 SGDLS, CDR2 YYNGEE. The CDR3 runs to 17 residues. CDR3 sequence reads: CASSVGLTGGANTEAFF. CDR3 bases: TGTGCCAGCAGCGTAGGTCTGACAGGGGGCGCGAACACTGAAGCTTTCTTT. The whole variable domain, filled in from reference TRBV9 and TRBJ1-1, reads DSGVTQTPKHLITATGQRVTLRCSPRSGDLSVYWYQQSLDQGLQFLIQYYNGEERAKGNILERFSAQQFPDLHSELNLSSLELGDSALYFCASSVGLTGGANTEAFFGQGTRLTVV.

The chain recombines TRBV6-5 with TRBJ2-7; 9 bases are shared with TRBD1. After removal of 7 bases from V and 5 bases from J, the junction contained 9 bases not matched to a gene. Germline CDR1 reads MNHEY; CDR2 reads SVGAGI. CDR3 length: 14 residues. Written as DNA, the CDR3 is TGTGCCAGCAAGGGTCCGGGACAGGGAAACGAGCAGTACTTC. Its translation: CASKGPGQGNEQYF.

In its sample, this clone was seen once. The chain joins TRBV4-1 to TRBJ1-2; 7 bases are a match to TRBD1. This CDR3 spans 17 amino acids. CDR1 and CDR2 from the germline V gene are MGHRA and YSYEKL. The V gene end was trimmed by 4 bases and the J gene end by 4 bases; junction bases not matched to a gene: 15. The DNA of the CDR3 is TGCGCCAGCAGCCCACGTCGGACAGGCAGCCTTTTCTATGGCTACACCTTC. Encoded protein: CASSPRRTGSLFYGYTF.

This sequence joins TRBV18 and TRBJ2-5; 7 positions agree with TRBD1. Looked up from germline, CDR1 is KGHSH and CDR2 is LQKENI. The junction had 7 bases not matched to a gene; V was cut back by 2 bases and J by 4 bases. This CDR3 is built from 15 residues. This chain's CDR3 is CASSPAGGIRETQYF. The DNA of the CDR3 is TGTGCCAGCTCACCAGCAGGGGGTATTAGAGAGACCCAGTACTTC.

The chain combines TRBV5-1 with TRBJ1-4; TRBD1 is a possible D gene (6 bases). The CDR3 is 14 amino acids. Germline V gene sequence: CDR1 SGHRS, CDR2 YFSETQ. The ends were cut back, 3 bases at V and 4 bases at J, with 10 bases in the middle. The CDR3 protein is CASSWEGGNEKLFF. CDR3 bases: TGCGCCAGCAGCTGGGAGGGGGGTAATGAAAAACTGTTTTTT.

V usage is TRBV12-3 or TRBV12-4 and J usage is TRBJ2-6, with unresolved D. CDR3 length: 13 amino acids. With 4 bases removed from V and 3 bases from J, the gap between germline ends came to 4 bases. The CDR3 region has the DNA TGTGCCAGCAGTTCCAGTGGGGCCAACGTCCTGACTTTC. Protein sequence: CASSSSGANVLTF.

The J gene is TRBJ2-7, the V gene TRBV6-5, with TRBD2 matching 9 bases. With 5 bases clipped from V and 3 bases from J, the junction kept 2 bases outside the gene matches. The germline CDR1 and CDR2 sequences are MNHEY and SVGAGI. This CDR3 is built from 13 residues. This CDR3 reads CASSRTSDYEQYF. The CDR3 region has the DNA TGTGCCAGCAGTCGGACTAGCGACTACGAGCAGTACTTC.

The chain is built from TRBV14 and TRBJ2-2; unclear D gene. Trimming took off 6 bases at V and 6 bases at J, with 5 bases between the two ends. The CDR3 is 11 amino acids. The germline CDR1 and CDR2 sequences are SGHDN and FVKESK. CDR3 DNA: TGTGCCAGCAGGGGCCCCGGGGAGCTGTTTTTT. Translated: CASRGPGELFF.